These 13 T cell receptor beta chains came from one sample sequenced in a study of blood T cell repertoires in COVID-19. The data were produced by immunoSEQ multiplex PCR, yet TCRdb's version contains in-frame clones alone and is incomplete. The sample yields 150,000 to 190,000 clones, 75% to 90% seen once. Sample: peripheral blood. These receptors came from a middle-aged woman with acute or convalescent COVID-19.

This clone was counted a single time. This chain joins TRBV7-6 and TRBJ2-5; 7 nucleotides agree with TRBD2. Looked up from germline, CDR1 is SGHVS and CDR2 is FNYEAQ. V gave up 1 base and J gave up 5 bases; unmatched junction bases: 4. The CDR3 is 14 residues long. DNA of the CDR3: TGTGCCAGCAGCTTAGATTGGGGGGGGGAGACCCAGTACTTC. Amino acid sequence: CASSLDWGGETQYF.

The rearrangement joins TRBV13 to TRBJ2-7; TRBD1 matches 8 bases. Per germline, CDR1 PRHDT and CDR2 FYEKMQ (reference sequence). The J segment lost 5 bases and the V segment lost 8 bases, leaving 14 bases of the junction unmatched. The CDR3 contains 15 residues. The CDR3 loop is CASQGVKQGVDEQYF. CDR3 DNA: TGTGCCAGCCAAGGGGTCAAACAGGGGGTCGACGAGCAGTACTTC.

Only one count was recorded for this clone. V is TRBV3-1 (or the pseudogene TRBV3-2) and J is TRBJ2-6, with D perhaps TRBD1 (6 bases). The V gene's germline CDR1 is LGHDT and CDR2 YNNKEL (reference sequence). The V end lost 0 bases, the J end lost 0 bases, and 15 bases lay between the germline ends. There are 19 residues in the CDR3. The CDR3 coding sequence is TGTGCCAGCAGCCAAGAAGGGGGTATAGGGAGCTCTGGGGCCAACGTCCTGACTTTC. As protein: CASSQEGGIGSSGANVLTF.

The chain combines TRBV4-1 with TRBJ2-5; TRBD1 matches 9 bases. The V segment lost 4 bases and the J segment 2 bases; nucleotides outside the gene matches: 8. This CDR3 contains 16 residues. Germline V gene lookup returns CDR1 MGHRA and CDR2 YSYEKL. Written as DNA, the CDR3 is TGCGCCAGCAGCCCCGGGACAGGGCCTTTTCAAGAGACCCAGTACTTC. It specifies CASSPGTGPFQETQYF.

The rearrangement joins TRBV29-1 to TRBJ2-2; 8 nucleotides line up with TRBD2. CDR1 SQVTM and CDR2 ANQGSEA come from the germline V gene. With 5 bases clipped from V and 2 bases from J, the junction kept 4 bases outside the gene matches. The CDR3 is made up of 14 amino acids. CDR3 nucleotide sequence: TGCAGCGTTTTACTAGCGGCCAACACCGGGGAGCTGTTTTTT. Its translation is CSVLLAANTGELFF.

This chain uses TRBV5-6 with TRBJ2-7; 14 nucleotides agree with TRBD2. This CDR3 is built from 17 residues. V trimming: 2 bases; J trimming: 3 bases; junction bases outside the gene matches: 7. Germline V CDR1 and CDR2: SGHDT, YYEEEE. The DNA of the CDR3 is TGTGCCAGCAGCTTAATGGGGACTAGCGGGGGTTTCTACGAGCAGTACTTC. It codes for CASSLMGTSGGFYEQYF.

The CDR3 region is CASGLVPLGQISGGYQPQHF. CDR3 in DNA: TGTGCTAGTGGTTTGGTACCCCTGGGACAGATATCTGGAGGGTATCAGCCCCAGCATTTT. The J gene is TRBJ1-5, the V gene TRBV12-5; 7 bases fit TRBD1. This CDR3 comprises 20 residues. Per germline, CDR1 LGHNT and CDR2 FRNRAP. The junction had 19 bases not matched to a gene; V was cut back by 0 bases and J by 5 bases.

The rearrangement joins TRBV6-5 to TRBJ2-7; 7 bases are shared with TRBD2. CDR3 length equals 14 residues. Trimming at V came to 7 bases and at J to 3 bases, leaving 9 bases not matched to a gene. Germline lookup yields CDR1 MNHEY and CDR2 SVGAGI. CDR3 protein: CASMALAKNYEQYF. CDR3 DNA: TGTGCCAGCATGGCACTAGCGAAAAACTACGAGCAGTACTTC.

V is TRBV7-3 and J is TRBJ2-7, with 8 bases aligning to TRBD2. Trimming at V came to 1 base and at J to 0 bases, leaving 2 bases not matched to a gene. The CDR3 length is 15 residues. Per germline, CDR1 SGHTA and CDR2 FQGTGA. Here the CDR3 DNA reads TGTGCCAGCAGCTTAAACGCGGGGGGCTCCTACGAGCAGTACTTC. It yields the protein CASSLNAGGSYEQYF.

V and J are TRBV30 and TRBJ1-1; D unresolved. This CDR3 region has 11 residues. Germline CDR1 reads GTSNPN; CDR2 reads SVGIG (reference sequence). V was trimmed by 0 bases and J by 5 bases, leaving 4 bases between them. Written as DNA, the CDR3 is TGTGCCTGGAGTGTACATACTGAAGCTTTCTTT. Translation gives CAWSVHTEAFF.

V gene TRBV10-2 combines with J gene TRBJ2-1, with 11 bases lining up with TRBD2. This CDR3 spans 15 amino acids. Germline V lookup: CDR1 WSHSY, CDR2 SAAADI. The trim removed 9 bases at V and 6 bases at J, leaving 10 bases unmatched. Here the CDR3 reads CASKNLAGGFNEQFF. CDR3 DNA: TGCGCCAGTAAAAATCTAGCGGGGGGTTTCAATGAGCAGTTCTTC.

V usage is TRBV18 and J usage is TRBJ1-2; D not resolved. The ends were cut back, 2 bases at V and 3 bases at J, with 19 bases in the middle. Germline V gives CDR1 KGHSH, CDR2 LQKENI. CDR3 length: 17 residues. CDR3 sequence (DNA): TGTGCCAGCTCACCAACGCTTGGCACAGCAGAAGACTATGGCTACACCTTC. Amino acids: CASSPTLGTAEDYGYTF.

V gene TRBV15 combines with J gene TRBJ1-2; 9 positions match TRBD1. The CDR3 extends over 14 amino acids. Germline V CDR1 and CDR2: LNHNV, YYDKDF (reference sequence). Trimming cost V 4 bases and J 4 bases; bases outside gene matches: 4. Here the CDR3 reads CATSIDRGVYGYTF. The CDR3 DNA reads as TGTGCCACCAGCATCGACAGGGGGGTCTATGGCTACACCTTC.